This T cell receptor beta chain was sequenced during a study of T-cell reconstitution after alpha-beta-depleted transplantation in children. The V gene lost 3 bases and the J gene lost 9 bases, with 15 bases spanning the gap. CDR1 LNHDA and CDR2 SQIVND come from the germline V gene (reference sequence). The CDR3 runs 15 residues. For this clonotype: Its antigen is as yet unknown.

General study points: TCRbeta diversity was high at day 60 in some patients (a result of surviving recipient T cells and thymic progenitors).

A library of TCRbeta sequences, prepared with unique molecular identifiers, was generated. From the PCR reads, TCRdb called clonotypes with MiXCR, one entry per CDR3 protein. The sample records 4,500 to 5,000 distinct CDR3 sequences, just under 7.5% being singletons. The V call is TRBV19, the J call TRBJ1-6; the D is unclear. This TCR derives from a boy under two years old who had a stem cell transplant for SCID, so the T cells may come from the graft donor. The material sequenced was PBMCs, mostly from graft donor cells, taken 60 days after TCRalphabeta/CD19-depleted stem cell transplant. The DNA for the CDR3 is TGTGCCAGTAGTATTAGGGCTTCGGAAGGTTCACCCCTCCACTTT. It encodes CASSIRASEGSPLHF. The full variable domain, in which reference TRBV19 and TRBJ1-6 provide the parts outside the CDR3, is DGGITQSPKYLFRKEGQNVTLSCEQNLNHDAMYWYRQDPGQGLRLIYYSQIVNDFQKGDIAEGYSVSREKKESFPLTVTSAQKNPTAFYLCASSIRASEGSPLHFGNGTRLTVT.